Listed below are T cell receptor beta chains from one sample, sequenced in a study of metastatic and nonmetastatic thyroid tumors. TCRdb reassembled clones from the PCR reads with MiXCR. The profile covers around 41,000 clones, with 13% appearing a single time and more than 9% taken by the ten largest. The sample was blood. The receptors shown here come from a female donor with papillary thyroid cancer or a benign thyroid nodule (not recorded which). Some clones in this sample may be carry-over from other donors' samples. CDR3s include the opening cysteine and the closing phenylalanine or tryptophan. Each record gives: J gene, D gene, V gene, clone size, CDR3 protein, CDR3 DNA. The D gene is left open where the match is weak. Size tells how often a clone was seen (once, few, many) or the class of an expanded clone, and some rows leave it out.

J: TRBJ1-2; D: NA; V: TRBV9; size: NA; CDR3: CARSALEGYHYTF; DNA: TGTGCCAGGAGCGCACTTGAGGGGTACCATTACACCTTC
J: TRBJ2-7; D: TRBD2; V: TRBV20-1; size: many; CDR3: CSAGSGRTEQYF; DNA: TGCAGTGCTGGTAGCGGGAGGACCGAGCAGTACTTC
J: TRBJ2-1; D: NA; V: TRBV28; size: few; CDR3: CASTPRGRGRNEQFF; DNA: TGTGCCAGCACACCGAGGGGAAGGGGTCGAAATGAGCAGTTCTTC
J: TRBJ1-6; D: NA; V: TRBV20-1; size: many; CDR3: CSARDHQYDNSPLHF; DNA: TGCAGTGCTAGAGATCACCAGTACGATAATTCACCCCTCCACTTT
J: TRBJ1-3; D: NA; V: TRBV6-1; size: NA; CDR3: CASSQGSGNTIYF; DNA: TGTGCCAGCAGCCAAGGGTCCGGAAACACCATATATTTT
J: TRBJ2-3; D: TRBD2; V: TRBV20-1; size: many; CDR3: CSAIILAGSTDTQYF; DNA: TGCAGTGCTATAATACTAGCGGGGTCCACAGATACGCAGTATTTT
J: TRBJ2-7; D: TRBD1; V: TRBV5-1; size: many; CDR3: CASSLETGATYEQYF; DNA: TGCGCCAGCAGCCTAGAGACAGGGGCAACCTACGAGCAGTACTTC
J: TRBJ2-7; D: TRBD2; V: TRBV20-1; size: NA; CDR3: CSAYTSSGLEGSYEQYF; DNA: TGCAGTGCTTACACTTCCTCCGGACTAGAGGGCTCCTACGAGCAGTACTTC
J: TRBJ1-1; D: NA; V: TRBV12-5; size: many; CDR3: CASGPGPIEAFF; DNA: TGTGCTAGTGGCCCAGGACCGATTGAAGCTTTCTTT
J: TRBJ1-1; D: TRBD1; V: TRBV6-1; size: many; CDR3: CASIGQGSGTEAFF; DNA: TGTGCCAGCATCGGACAGGGGTCCGGCACTGAAGCTTTCTTT
J: TRBJ1-2; D: NA; V: TRBV12-3/TRBV12-4; size: medium-sized; CDR3: CASRFSGYTF; DNA: TGTGCCAGCAGGTTTTCTGGCTACACCTTC
J: TRBJ2-3; D: NA; V: TRBV6-1; size: many; CDR3: CASLYKDTQYF; DNA: TGTGCCAGTTTATATAAAGATACGCAGTATTTT
J: TRBJ1-5; D: NA; V: TRBV19; size: many; CDR3: CASSEASNQPQHF; DNA: TGTGCCAGTAGTGAGGCTAGCAATCAGCCCCAGCATTTT
J: TRBJ1-2; D: NA; V: TRBV20-1; size: many; CDR3: CSARDDSYGYTF; DNA: TGCAGTGCTAGAGATGACAGCTATGGCTACACCTTC
J: TRBJ2-3; D: NA; V: TRBV9; size: many; CDR3: CASSVVDWETDTQYF; DNA: TGTGCCAGCAGCGTAGTCGATTGGGAGACAGATACGCAGTATTTT
J: TRBJ2-5; D: NA; V: TRBV20-1; size: NA; CDR3: CSAKTWGETQYF; DNA: TGCAGTGCAAAAACATGGGGAGAGACCCAGTACTTC
J: TRBJ2-7; D: NA; V: TRBV5-1; size: NA; CDR3: CASSTVGSSPNEQYF; DNA: TGCGCCAGCAGCACGGTGGGGAGTTCCCCCAACGAGCAGTACTTC
J: TRBJ2-3; D: NA; V: TRBV24-1; size: many; CDR3: CATSGFSGADTQYF; DNA: TGTGCCACCAGTGGATTCAGCGGAGCAGATACGCAGTATTTT
J: TRBJ1-4; D: TRBD1; V: TRBV28; size: many; CDR3: CASRTTGSNEKLFF; DNA: TGTGCCAGCAGAACGACAGGGTCTAATGAAAAACTGTTTTTT
J: TRBJ2-6; D: NA; V: TRBV20-1; size: NA; CDR3: CSAHRDATNVLTF; DNA: TGCAGTGCTCATAGAGATGCGACCAACGTCCTGACTTTC
J: TRBJ2-5; D: NA; V: TRBV3-1; size: many; CDR3: CASSVRSQETQYF; DNA: TGTGCCAGCTCCGTTAGATCACAAGAGACCCAGTACTTC
J: TRBJ2-1; D: NA; V: TRBV24-1; size: few; CDR3: CATSQSGRSYNEQFF; DNA: TGTGCCACCAGTCAGAGCGGACGCTCCTACAATGAGCAGTTCTTC
J: TRBJ1-2; D: TRBD1; V: TRBV2; size: many; CDR3: CASSGDRVEVLYGYTF; DNA: TGTGCCAGCAGTGGGGACAGGGTGGAGGTCCTCTATGGCTACACCTTC
J: TRBJ2-5; D: NA; V: TRBV12-3/TRBV12-4; size: large; CDR3: CASSLALEGTETQYF; DNA: TGTGCCAGCAGTTTAGCGCTCGAGGGGACAGAGACCCAGTACTTC
J: TRBJ2-7; D: TRBD1; V: TRBV12-5; size: many; CDR3: CASGMGQGSYEQYF; DNA: TGTGCTAGTGGGATGGGACAGGGATCCTACGAGCAGTACTTC
J: TRBJ2-1; D: NA; V: TRBV20-1; size: NA; CDR3: CSAGSETHHEQFF; DNA: TGCAGTGCTGGGAGCGAAACACACCATGAGCAGTTCTTC
J: TRBJ2-1; D: NA; V: TRBV11-3; size: many; CDR3: CASSSTGRGNEQFF; DNA: TGTGCCAGCAGCTCGACGGGACGGGGTAATGAGCAGTTCTTC
J: TRBJ2-5; D: NA; V: TRBV20-1; size: NA; CDR3: CSASPPLTSSLYQETQYF; DNA: TGCAGTGCTAGCCCCCCTCTTACTTCTTCCTTGTACCAAGAGACCCAGTACTTC
J: TRBJ1-1; D: NA; V: TRBV10-1; size: many; CDR3: CASSESRNTEAFF; DNA: TGCGCCAGCAGTGAGTCGAGGAACACTGAAGCTTTCTTT
J: TRBJ2-1; D: TRBD2; V: TRBV12-3/TRBV12-4; size: NA; CDR3: CASRAGTSDVNEQFF; DNA: TGTGCCAGCAGAGCCGGCACTAGCGACGTCAATGAGCAGTTCTTC
J: TRBJ2-7; D: NA; V: TRBV5-1; size: NA; CDR3: CSSSYRDGSYEQYF; DNA: TGCTCCAGCAGCTACCGGGACGGATCCTACGAGCAGTACTTC
J: TRBJ2-2; D: NA; V: TRBV6-1; size: few; CDR3: CASKIRTGDRPGDLFF; DNA: TGTGCCAGCAAAATAAGGACTGGGGACCGGCCCGGGGATCTGTTTTTT
J: TRBJ2-1; D: TRBD1; V: TRBV24-1; size: many; CDR3: CATGTVNHNEQFF; DNA: TGTGCCACCGGGACAGTGAACCACAATGAGCAGTTCTTC
J: TRBJ1-2; D: NA; V: TRBV11-2; size: many; CDR3: CASRLGGHGYTF; DNA: TGTGCCAGCAGATTGGGGGGGCATGGCTACACCTTC
J: TRBJ2-1; D: NA; V: TRBV27; size: many; CDR3: CASSVPNLAAEQFF; DNA: TGTGCCAGCAGCGTTCCAAACCTAGCAGCTGAGCAGTTCTTC
J: TRBJ1-1; D: NA; V: TRBV27; size: many; CDR3: CASSLGTTHTEAFF; DNA: TGTGCCAGCAGTTTAGGGACTACCCACACTGAAGCTTTCTTT
J: TRBJ2-1; D: NA; V: TRBV5-6; size: NA; CDR3: CASSLQGRGNHNDQFF; DNA: TGTGCCAGCAGCTTGCAGGGACGGGGGAACCACAATGATCAGTTCTTC
J: TRBJ2-1; D: NA; V: TRBV3-1; size: many; CDR3: CASSQGTDEQFF; DNA: TGTGCCAGCAGCCAGGGTACGGATGAGCAGTTCTTC
J: TRBJ2-6; D: NA; V: TRBV5-6; size: few; CDR3: CASSLDGLSGANVLTF; DNA: TGTGCCAGCAGCTTGGATGGCCTCTCTGGGGCCAACGTCCTGACTTTC
J: TRBJ2-1; D: TRBD2; V: TRBV24-1; size: many; CDR3: CATSEETSGNNEQFF; DNA: TGTGCCACCAGTGAAGAGACTAGCGGTAACAATGAGCAGTTCTTC
J: TRBJ2-7; D: TRBD1; V: TRBV6-1; size: few; CDR3: CASSPTTGRSYEQYF; DNA: TGTGCCAGCAGCCCAACGACAGGGCGGTCCTACGAGCAGTACTTC
J: TRBJ2-1; D: NA; V: TRBV19; size: many; CDR3: CASSIVFTEEIYNEQFF; DNA: TGTGCCAGTAGTATAGTGTTTACGGAGGAAATCTACAATGAGCAGTTCTTC
J: TRBJ2-3; D: TRBD2; V: TRBV27; size: few; CDR3: CASSQLAYTDTQYF; DNA: TGTGCCAGCAGCCAACTAGCGTACACAGATACGCAGTATTTT
J: TRBJ1-2; D: NA; V: TRBV29-1; size: many; CDR3: CSVEKQGSSGYTF; DNA: TGCAGCGTTGAAAAACAGGGAAGTTCCGGCTACACCTTC
J: TRBJ2-3; D: TRBD2; V: TRBV5-1; size: NA; CDR3: CASIREGLGDTQYF; DNA: TGCGCCAGCATCAGGGAGGGCCTGGGAGATACGCAGTATTTT
J: TRBJ2-3; D: TRBD1; V: TRBV28; size: NA; CDR3: CASSSTGTGRTDTQYF; DNA: TGTGCCAGCAGTTCTACCGGGACAGGGCGCACAGATACGCAGTATTTT
J: TRBJ1-1; D: NA; V: TRBV29-1; size: many; CDR3: CSVDPVLGRGTEAFF; DNA: TGCAGCGTTGACCCCGTCCTGGGCAGGGGCACTGAAGCTTTCTTT
J: TRBJ1-3; D: NA; V: TRBV28; size: many; CDR3: CASRPGSGNTIYF; DNA: TGTGCCAGCAGACCGGGCTCTGGAAACACCATATATTTT
J: TRBJ2-3; D: NA; V: TRBV2; size: few; CDR3: CASSRGLADTQYF; DNA: TGTGCCAGCAGTAGGGGGTTGGCAGATACGCAGTATTTT
J: TRBJ2-2; D: NA; V: TRBV5-1; size: NA; CDR3: CASSLMGTNTGELFF; DNA: TGCGCCAGCAGCTTGATGGGGACCAACACCGGGGAGCTGTTTTTT
J: TRBJ2-5; D: NA; V: TRBV28; size: many; CDR3: CASSPRSGETQYF; DNA: TGTGCCAGCAGCCCGCGGAGTGGGGAGACCCAGTACTTC
J: TRBJ2-2; D: NA; V: TRBV5-1; size: many; CDR3: CASSLEPSTGELFF; DNA: TGCGCCAGCAGCTTGGAACCCTCCACCGGGGAGCTGTTTTTT
J: TRBJ2-3; D: NA; V: TRBV6-5; size: few; CDR3: CASIYQSGDTQYF; DNA: TGTGCCAGCATTTACCAGAGTGGCGATACGCAGTATTTT